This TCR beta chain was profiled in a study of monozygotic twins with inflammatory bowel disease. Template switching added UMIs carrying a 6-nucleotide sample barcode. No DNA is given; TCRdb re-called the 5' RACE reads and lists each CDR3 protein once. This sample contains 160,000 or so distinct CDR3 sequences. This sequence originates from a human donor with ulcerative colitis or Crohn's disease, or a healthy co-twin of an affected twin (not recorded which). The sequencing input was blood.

This CDR3 is CASSLLGGQTEAFF. The chain couples TRBV7-3 to TRBJ1-1. The CDR3 runs to 14 residues. CDR1 and CDR2 from the germline V gene are SGHTA and FQGTGA.